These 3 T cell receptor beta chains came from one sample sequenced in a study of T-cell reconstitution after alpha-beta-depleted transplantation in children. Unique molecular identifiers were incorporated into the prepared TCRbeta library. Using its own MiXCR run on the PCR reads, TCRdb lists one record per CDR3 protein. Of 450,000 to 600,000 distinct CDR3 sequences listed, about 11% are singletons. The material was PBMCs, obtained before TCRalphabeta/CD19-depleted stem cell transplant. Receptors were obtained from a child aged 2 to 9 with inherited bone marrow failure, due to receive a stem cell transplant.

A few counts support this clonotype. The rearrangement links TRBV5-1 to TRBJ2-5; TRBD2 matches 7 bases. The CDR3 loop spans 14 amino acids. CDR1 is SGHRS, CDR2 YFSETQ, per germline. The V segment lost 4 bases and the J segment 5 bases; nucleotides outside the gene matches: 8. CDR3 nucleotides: TGCGCCAGCAGCATCCGCGGGAGCGTGGAGACCCAGTACTTC. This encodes CASSIRGSVETQYF.

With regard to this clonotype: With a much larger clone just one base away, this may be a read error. CDR3: CASRCPGTSGRIYNEQFF. In nucleotides, the CDR3 is TGTGCCAGCAGATGTCCCGGGACTAGCGGGAGAATCTACAATGAGCAGTTCTTC. The chain uses TRBV7-7 and TRBJ2-1; TRBD2 matches at 14 bases. Germline CDR1 SSHAT, CDR2 FNYEAQ (reference sequence). V dropped 6 bases and J dropped 3; count of bases not matched to a gene: 10. The length of the CDR3 is 18 residues. Using reference TRBV7-7 and TRBJ2-1 for the parts outside the CDR3, the full variable domain is GAGVSQSPRYKVTKRGQDVTLRCDPISSHATLYWYQQALGQGPEFLTYFNYEAQPDKSGLPSDRFSAERPEGSISTLTIQRTEQRDSAMYRCASRCPGTSGRIYNEQFFGPGTRLTVL.

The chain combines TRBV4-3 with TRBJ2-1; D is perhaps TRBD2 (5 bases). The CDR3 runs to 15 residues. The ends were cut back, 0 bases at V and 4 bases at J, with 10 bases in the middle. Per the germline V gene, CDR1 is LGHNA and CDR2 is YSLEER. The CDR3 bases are TGCGCCAGCAGCCAAGATTTGAGAGGGTACAATGAGCAGTTCTTC. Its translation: CASSQDLRGYNEQFF.